The 20 T cell receptor beta chains below come from one sample, sequenced in a study of T cells in localized non-small cell lung cancer. The assay was immunoSEQ multiplex PCR, and TCRdb's table has in-frame clones only and misses some. The table lists about 18,000 clones, about four fifths of them singletons. The material sequenced was peripheral blood, taken before any cancer treatment. All receptors derive from a male donor older than 55 with stage I lung adenocarcinoma.

The chain uses TRBV13 and TRBJ2-1; D is uncertain. The V end lost 5 bases, the J end lost 6 bases, and 14 bases lay between the germline ends. Per the germline V gene, CDR1 is PRHDT and CDR2 is FYEKMQ (reference sequence). The CDR3 is made up of 14 amino acids. CDR3 bases: TGTGCCAGCAGCCCACAACGAATGGCCAATGAGCAGTTCTTC. It yields the protein CASSPQRMANEQFF.

V gene TRBV6-6 combines with J gene TRBJ1-1; no clear D. CDR1 and CDR2 (germline): MNHNY, SVGAGI (reference sequence). Trimming cost V 7 bases and J 0 bases, with 9 bases left between them. The CDR3 length is 13 residues. CDR3 DNA sequence: TGTGCCAGCACCGGGCGCCTGAACACTGAAGCTTTCTTT. Amino acids: CASTGRLNTEAFF.

V gene TRBV7-2 combines with J gene TRBJ2-3; D is perhaps TRBD1 (6 bases). Germline assignment: CDR1 SGHTA and CDR2 FQGNSA. V shed 3 bases and J shed 2 bases, with 15 bases lying between them. This CDR3 region has 16 residues. CDR3 DNA sequence: TGTGCCAGCAGCTTGCGAGGGGGAGCCCCCACAGATACGCAGTATTTT. Translating gives CASSLRGGAPTDTQYF.

The chain carries TRBV7-9 and TRBJ1-1; unclear D gene. The V gene's germline CDR1 is SEHNR and CDR2 FQNEAQ (reference sequence). This CDR3 is 13 amino acids long. With 1 base removed from V and 4 bases from J, the gap between germline ends came to 7 bases. The DNA of the CDR3 is TGTGCCAGCAGCTTAGGGGCAGCCACTGAAGCTTTCTTT. Protein: CASSLGAATEAFF.

V usage is TRBV2 and J usage is TRBJ2-2, with D uncertain. This CDR3 has 11 amino acids. CDR1 is SNHLY, CDR2 FYNNEI, per germline. Trimming shortened V by 7 bases and J by 6 bases, and 6 bases separated the two germline ends. CDR3 DNA: TGTGCCAGCAATCGGGCCGGGGAGCTGTTTTTT. Amino acids: CASNRAGELFF. The variable domain in full, with the rest retrieved from reference TRBV2 and TRBJ2-2, is EPEVTQTPSHQVTQMGQEVILRCVPISNHLYFYWYRQILGQKVEFLVSFYNNEISEKSEIFDDQFSVERPDGSNFTLKIRSTKLEDSAMYFCASNRAGELFFGEGSRLTVL.

V gene TRBV19 combines with J gene TRBJ1-1, with D perhaps matching TRBD1 (6 bases). The germline V and J ends were trimmed by 7 bases and 6 bases, with 15 bases remaining between them. From germline, CDR1 is LNHDA and CDR2 SQIVND (reference sequence). The CDR3 length is 13 residues. The CDR3 region is CASTSRGPSEAFF. For the CDR3, the DNA is TGTGCCAGTACCTCTCGGGGGCCCTCTGAAGCTTTCTTT.

The CDR3 protein is CASSPPGGQFFGNTIYF. CDR3 nucleotide sequence: TGTGCCAGCAGTCCACCCGGGGGACAGTTCTTTGGAAACACCATATATTTT. The V and J genes are TRBV28 and TRBJ1-3; 7 bases agree with TRBD1. Trimming at V came to 5 bases and at J to 3 bases, leaving 13 bases not matched to a gene. Germline V gene lookup returns CDR1 MDHEN and CDR2 SYDVKM. There are 17 residues in the CDR3.

V gene TRBV29-1 combines with J gene TRBJ2-5, with 9 bases fitting TRBD1. The CDR3 spans 18 residues. CDR1 and CDR2 (germline): SQVTM, ANQGSEA. Trimming took 3 bases from V and 4 from J; bases not matched to a gene: 18. The CDR3 DNA sequence: TGCAGCGTTGACAACCCCAATCCGTACAGGGGGCTCGGAGAGACCCAGTACTTC. It translates to CSVDNPNPYRGLGETQYF.

This chain links TRBV5-1 with TRBJ2-5, with D perhaps matching TRBD2 (6 bases). This CDR3 spans 10 amino acids. Deletions cut 7 bases from V and 5 bases from J, with 6 bases between. Germline CDR1 and CDR2: SGHRS and YFSETQ. The CDR3 reads CASAGETQYF. The CDR3 DNA reads TGCGCCAGCGCGGGGGAGACCCAGTACTTC.

The chain has TRBV11-2 and TRBJ2-2; 7 nucleotides line up with TRBD1. In germline, CDR1 is SGHAT, CDR2 FQNNGV. V lost 1 base, J lost 3 bases, and 2 bases stayed unmatched. This CDR3 has 15 residues. As DNA, the CDR3 is TGTGCCAGCAGCTTAGGACAGGGACACACCGGGGAGCTGTTTTTT. It encodes CASSLGQGHTGELFF.

In this sample, this clone turned up once. The chain has TRBV6-1 and TRBJ2-1; TRBD2 matches 9 bases. The V and J ends lost 2 bases and 1 base, in that order; junction bases with no gene match: 0. The germline V gene encodes CDR1 MNHNS and CDR2 SASEGT. This CDR3 region has 15 residues. The CDR3 is CASSELAGSYNEQFF. CDR3 DNA: TGTGCCAGCAGTGAACTAGCGGGGTCCTACAATGAGCAGTTCTTC.

The J gene is TRBJ2-7, the V gene TRBV10-3, with D uncertain. Germline V gene data show CDR1 as ENHRY and CDR2 as SYGVKD. CDR3 length: 13 residues. V was cut by 7 bases and J by 7 bases, with 17 bases left in between. The DNA for the CDR3 is TGTGCCATCACCCCAAACAGTGCCGGGGAGCAGTACTTC. It codes for CAITPNSAGEQYF.

This chain uses TRBV19 with TRBJ2-3; D gene ambiguous. Germline CDR1 and CDR2: LNHDA and SQIVND (reference sequence). This CDR3 is 11 amino acids long. Trimming cost V 7 bases and J 6 bases, with 8 bases left between them. CDR3 coding DNA: TGTGCCAGTATAGTGGGGGATACGCAGTATTTT. It translates to CASIVGDTQYF.

This clone showed up just a few times. The chain links TRBV19 to TRBJ2-2; D may correspond to TRBD1 or TRBD2 (6 bases each). V was trimmed by 3 bases and J by 4 bases, leaving 24 bases between them. The germline CDR1 and CDR2 sequences are LNHDA and SQIVND (reference sequence). This CDR3 region has 19 residues. DNA for the CDR3: TGTGCCAGTAGTATGTCCGGGGGCGTAGGTGGATTAAGCACCGGGGAGCTGTTTTTT. Protein product: CASSMSGGVGGLSTGELFF.

The V gene is TRBV18, the J gene TRBJ2-4, with D possibly being TRBD1 (6 bases). The CDR3 consists of 17 residues. Germline assignment: CDR1 KGHSH and CDR2 LQKENI. The ends were cut back, 3 bases at V and 0 bases at J, with 15 bases in the middle. This CDR3 reads CASSPDSLGVAKNIQYF. CDR3 DNA: TGTGCCAGCTCACCGGACAGTTTGGGAGTAGCCAAAAACATTCAGTACTTC.

V and J are TRBV9 and TRBJ1-6; 9 nucleotides match TRBD1. Unmatched junction bases numbered 6, after V lost 4 bases and J lost 1 base. CDR1 and CDR2 (germline): SGDLS, YYNGEE. The CDR3 loop spans 17 amino acids. In DNA form, the CDR3 reads TGTGCCAGCAGCACAGGACAGGGGAGTTCCTATAATTCACCCCTCCACTTT. This sequence encodes CASSTGQGSSYNSPLHF.

The rearrangement links TRBV28 to TRBJ2-6, with 8 bases that match TRBD1. CDR3 length: 16 residues. V was clipped by 3 bases and J by 2 bases; unmatched bases: 3. Germline CDR1 is MDHEN and CDR2 is SYDVKM. The CDR3 DNA sequence: TGTGCCAGCAGTTTCCCAGGGGGCGCTGGGGCCAACGTCCTGACTTTC. It codes for CASSFPGGAGANVLTF.

V and J are TRBV5-1 and TRBJ1-4, with D possibly being TRBD1 (5 bases). Germline V gene sequence: CDR1 SGHRS, CDR2 YFSETQ. The CDR3 is 15 residues long. Deletions cut 7 bases from V and 3 bases from J, with 16 bases between. CDR3 nucleotide sequence: TGCGCCAGCCGAAGCTCCGGGGACCCTAATGAAAAACTGTTTTTT. Its translation is CASRSSGDPNEKLFF.

V and J are TRBV5-4 and TRBJ2-7, with 9 bases identical to TRBD2. CDR3 length equals 15 residues. The germline V gene encodes CDR1 SGHNT and CDR2 YYREEE (reference sequence). With V trimmed by 0 bases and J by 2 bases, 3 bases remained unmatched. CDR3 sequence: CASSLEGGRAYEQYF. CDR3 sequence (DNA): TGTGCCAGCAGCTTGGAGGGCGGGAGGGCCTACGAGCAGTACTTC.

This clone has more than one count but fewer than ten. V usage is TRBV15 and J usage is TRBJ2-2, with TRBD1 matching 7 bases. V shed 0 bases and J 5 bases; nucleotides not matched to a gene: 12. In germline, CDR1 is LNHNV, CDR2 YYDKDF (reference sequence). CDR3 length: 18 residues. CDR3 coding DNA: TGTGCCACCAGCAGAGATAGGAACAGGGGCGTTTGGACCGGGGAGCTGTTTTTT. Amino acid sequence: CATSRDRNRGVWTGELFF. Using reference TRBV15 and TRBJ2-2 for the parts outside the CDR3, the full variable domain is DAMVIQNPRYQVTQFGKPVTLSCSQTLNHNVMYWYQQKSSQAPKLLFHYYDKDFNNEADTPDNFQSRRPNTSFCFLDIRSPGLGDTAMYLCATSRDRNRGVWTGELFFGEGSRLTVL.